The source of this T cell receptor (beta chain) is a study of monozygotic twins with inflammatory bowel disease. Findings and caveats of the study: Support was lacking for any single strong IBD-associated signal or clonotype. Diversity of TCRbeta measured by inverse Simpson was lower in IBD patients than in healthy co-twins.

A remark on this clonotype: Its matching antigen is unknown.

TCRdb re-called the 5' RACE reads and gives one entry per CDR3 protein, without DNA. The sample spans some 450,000 distinct CDR3 sequences; the ten largest clones claim about 2.2%. CDR1 is SEHNR, CDR2 FQNEAQ, per germline (reference sequence). The CDR3 spans 14 residues. The V and J genes are TRBV7-9 and TRBJ2-7; the TRBD1 assignment by TCRdb is unverifiable without DNA. The receptor was isolated from a human donor with ulcerative colitis or Crohn's disease, or a healthy co-twin of an affected twin (not recorded which). The sequenced material came from blood. CDR3 residues: CASSFGTGPDEQYF.